The 5 T cell receptor beta chains in this list originate from one sample, sequenced in a study of regulatory T cells in long-lasting Graves disease. The TCR beta library used iRepertoire HTBI primers with Arm-PCR amplification of CDR3. TCRdb re-called the multiplex PCR reads with MiXCR, one entry per CDR3 protein. The sample carries approximately 400,000 distinct CDR3 sequences, over 14% recorded once. This sample's time point: newly diagnosed GD, antithyroid drugs for less than 3 months. After RNA was extracted from PBMCs, the TCR library was made from it. These data also formed part of another study, on T cells in Graves' hyperthyroidism and ophthalmopathy.

The sequences come from peripheral blood mononuclear cells (PBMCs), collected at new diagnosis, from a patient treated with antithyroid drugs. These receptor sequences come from a woman in her forties with Graves disease.

Of note for this clonotype: This may come from a read error, since a much larger clone is one base off. The chain combines TRBV11-1 with TRBJ2-5; TRBD2 agrees at 13 bases. CDR3 length: 19 residues. Germline CDR1 SGHAT, CDR2 FQDESV (reference sequence). V shed 5 bases and J 4 bases; nucleotides not matched to a gene: 16. CDR3 bases: TGTGCCAGCAGCACCAACGTAGGACTAGCGGGAGCCCCAGGAGAGACCCAGTACTTC. Translating gives CASSTNVGLAGAPGETQYF.

The sample holds many counts of this clonotype. This sequence joins TRBV2 and TRBJ2-7; 12 bases match TRBD1. The CDR3 length is 14 residues. Germline CDR1 is SNHLY and CDR2 is FYNNEI. The junction had 8 bases not matched to a gene; V was cut back by 8 bases and J by 6 bases. CDR3 sequence reads: CASDGDRGLGEQYF. CDR3 DNA sequence: TGTGCCAGCGATGGGGACAGGGGGCTGGGCGAGCAGTACTTC.

J is TRBJ2-3 and V is TRBV15; 7 bases are shared with TRBD2. CDR3 length equals 14 residues. Losses at the gene ends were 5 bases for V and 5 bases for J; bases not matched to a gene: 7. The V gene's germline CDR1 is LNHNV and CDR2 YYDKDF (reference sequence). The CDR3 protein is CATSSRTSGDTQYF. The CDR3, as DNA: TGTGCCACCAGCTCTCGGACTAGTGGAGATACGCAGTATTTT.

This clonotype turned up a few times. The V gene is TRBV6-1, the J gene TRBJ2-1, with 9 bases identical to TRBD1. CDR1 MNHNS and CDR2 SASEGT come from the germline V gene. This CDR3 contains 17 residues. Trimming cost V 4 bases and J 6 bases; bases outside gene matches: 13. Written as DNA, the CDR3 is TGTGCCAGCAGTGCCCCGCCGGGACAGGGTTATTCCAATGAGCAGTTCTTC. This translates into CASSAPPGQGYSNEQFF.

In this sample, this clonotype turned up many times. The chain combines TRBV7-8 with TRBJ2-2; D possibly matches TRBD1 or TRBD2 (5 bases each). The V gene lost 2 bases and the J gene lost 7 bases, with 17 bases spanning the gap. Germline V gene sequence: CDR1 SGHVS, CDR2 FQNEAQ. The CDR3 runs 16 residues. DNA of the CDR3: TGTGCCAGCAGCTTATATGGGACGGACTCAAGCGGGGAGCTGTTTTTT. It is translated as CASSLYGTDSSGELFF.